The T cell receptor beta chain under discussion was sequenced for a study of T cells expressing NK-cell markers. Germline V gene data show CDR1 as SGHVS and CDR2 as FNYEAQ. The CDR3 runs 14 residues. From its re-call of the 5' RACE reads, TCRdb lists each CDR3 protein once, without DNA. The table lists 500,000 or so distinct CDR3 sequences, with approximately 3.6% in the top ten. Specimen: blood T cells: a sorted CD56 or NKG2C T cell subset, CD4+ or CD8+ T cells, or bulk PBMC T cells (not recorded which). The chain couples TRBV7-6 to TRBJ2-1; without DNA, the TCRdb call of TRBD2 cannot be checked. The clonotype originates from a man aged 18 to 30 in good health. This chain's CDR3 is CASSEREGLNEQFF.